The entry that follows covers one T cell receptor beta chain sequence. V trimming: 4 bases; J trimming: 8 bases; junction bases outside the gene matches: 5. This CDR3 has 13 residues. Looked up from germline, CDR1 is SGHRS and CDR2 is YFSETQ. This specimen belongs to a study of PD-1 blockade in classical Hodgkin lymphoma. Time point indicated: cycle 4 day 1 (C4D1), after around six weeks of nivolumab. All the patients suffered relapse after autologous stem cell transplantation, and brentuximab vedotin exposure differed. Measured with immunoSEQ multiplex PCR; TCRdb has only the in-frame clones, and not every one. This table has about 50,000 clones, nearly 90% appearing once.

The rearrangement links TRBV5-1 to TRBJ1-4; the match to TRBD1 covers 7 bases. The sample here was peripheral blood mononuclear cells (PBMCs), taken before the fourth cycle of nivolumab. This clonotype was sampled from a human donor with classical Hodgkin lymphoma. CDR3 in amino acids: CASSPTGEEKLFF. CDR3 sequence (DNA): TGCGCCAGCAGCCCCACAGGGGAGGAAAAACTGTTTTTT.